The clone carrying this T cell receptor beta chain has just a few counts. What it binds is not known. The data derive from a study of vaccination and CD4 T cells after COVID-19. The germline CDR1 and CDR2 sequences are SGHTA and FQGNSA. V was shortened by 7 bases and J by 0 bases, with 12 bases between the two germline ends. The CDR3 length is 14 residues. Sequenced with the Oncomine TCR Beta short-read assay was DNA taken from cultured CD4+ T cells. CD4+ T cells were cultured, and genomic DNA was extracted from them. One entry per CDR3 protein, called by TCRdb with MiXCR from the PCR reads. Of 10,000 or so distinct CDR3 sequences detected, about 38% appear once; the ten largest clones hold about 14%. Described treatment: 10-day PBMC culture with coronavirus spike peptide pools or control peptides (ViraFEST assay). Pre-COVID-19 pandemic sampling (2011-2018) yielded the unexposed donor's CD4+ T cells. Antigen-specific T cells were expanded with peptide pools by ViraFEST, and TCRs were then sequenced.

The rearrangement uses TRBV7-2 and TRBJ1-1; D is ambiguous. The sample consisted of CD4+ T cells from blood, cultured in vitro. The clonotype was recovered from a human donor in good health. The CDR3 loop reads CASNSDGVNTEAFF. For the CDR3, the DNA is TGTGCCAGCAACTCGGACGGGGTGAACACTGAAGCTTTCTTT.